One T cell receptor (beta chain) is described in this entry. What it recognizes is unknown. The data belong to a study of identical twins. Study conclusions and caveats: Memory repertoires showed no such pattern, whereas abundant cord blood beta clonotypes carried fewer insertions. Without tracking the same donors, conclusions rested on cross-sectional statistical analysis. Possibly, invariant MAIT and iNKT cells partly confounded zero-insertion analyses.

A universal primer site was created by template switching, with the cDNA bearing unique molecular identifiers. TCRdb reanalysed the 5' RACE reads using MiXCR and keeps one entry per CDR3 protein. This table has about 660,000 distinct CDR3 sequences, 8.5% to 9% appearing once. The CDR3 is 14 residues long. Germline V gene lookup returns CDR1 MDHEN and CDR2 SYDVKM. With 4 bases clipped from V and 8 bases from J, the junction kept 5 bases outside the gene matches. These records were also assigned to another study, of yellow fever vaccine responses in identical twins.

The rearrangement uses TRBV28 and TRBJ2-4; 10 bases fit TRBD2. This clonotype originated in a woman between 18 and 29 years old in good health. Material: PBMCs. CDR3 bases: TGTGCCAGCAGTTCCTGGACTAGCGGAGACATTCAGTACTTC. Translating gives CASSSWTSGDIQYF.